This TCR beta chain emerged from a study of control samples from healthy donors and cancer patients. The CDR3 totals 16 residues. V gave up 1 base and J gave up 5 bases, with 17 bases separating them. The germline V gene has CDR1 KGHSH and CDR2 LQKENI. The assay was immunoSEQ multiplex PCR, and TCRdb's table has in-frame clones only and misses some. This table has about 120,000 clones, 85% to 90% appearing once. Sequencing was carried out using PBMCs. The rearrangement uses TRBV18 and TRBJ1-2; D unresolved. The TCR comes from a woman in her forties or fifties with colorectal cancer. The CDR3 is CASSPLLGSGGYGYTF. Written as DNA, the CDR3 is TGTGCCAGCTCACCACTGTTAGGCTCCGGAGGGTATGGCTACACCTTC.